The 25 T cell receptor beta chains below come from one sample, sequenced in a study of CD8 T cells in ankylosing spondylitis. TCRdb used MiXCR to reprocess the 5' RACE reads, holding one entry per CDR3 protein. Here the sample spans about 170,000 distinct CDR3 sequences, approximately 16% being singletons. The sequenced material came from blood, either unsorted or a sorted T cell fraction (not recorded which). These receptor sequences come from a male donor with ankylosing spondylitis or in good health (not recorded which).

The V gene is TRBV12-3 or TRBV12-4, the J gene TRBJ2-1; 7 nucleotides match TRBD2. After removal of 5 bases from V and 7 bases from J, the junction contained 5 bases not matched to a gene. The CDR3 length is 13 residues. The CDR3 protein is CASSGDYQNEQFF. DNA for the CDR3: TGTGCCAGCAGTGGGGACTACCAAAATGAGCAGTTCTTC.

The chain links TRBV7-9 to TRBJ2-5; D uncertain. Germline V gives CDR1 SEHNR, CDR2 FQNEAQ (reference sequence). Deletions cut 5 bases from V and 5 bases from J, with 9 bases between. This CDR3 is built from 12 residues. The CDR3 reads CASSEYGETQYF. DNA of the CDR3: TGTGCCAGCAGCGAGTACGGGGAGACCCAGTACTTC.

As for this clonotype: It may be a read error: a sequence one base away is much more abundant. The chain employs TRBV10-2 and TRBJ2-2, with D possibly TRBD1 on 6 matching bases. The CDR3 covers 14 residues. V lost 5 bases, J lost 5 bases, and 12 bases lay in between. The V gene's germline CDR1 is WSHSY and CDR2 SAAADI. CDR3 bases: TGCGCCAGCAGTCAGAAGGGGGAAACCGGGGAGCTGTTTTTT. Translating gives CASSQKGETGELFF.

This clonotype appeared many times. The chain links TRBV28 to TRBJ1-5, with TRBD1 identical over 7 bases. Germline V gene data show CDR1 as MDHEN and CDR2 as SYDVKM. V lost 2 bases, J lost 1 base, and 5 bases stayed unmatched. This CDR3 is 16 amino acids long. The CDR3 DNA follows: TGTGCCAGCAGTTTAATACGACAGGGAAGCAATCAGCCCCAGCATTTT. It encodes CASSLIRQGSNQPQHF.

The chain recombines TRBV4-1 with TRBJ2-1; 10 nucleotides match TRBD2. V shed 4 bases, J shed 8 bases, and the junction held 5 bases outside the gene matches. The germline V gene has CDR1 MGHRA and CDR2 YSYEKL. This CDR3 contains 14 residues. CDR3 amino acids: CASSPGTSDDEQFF. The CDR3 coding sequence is TGCGCCAGCAGCCCAGGGACTAGCGATGATGAGCAGTTCTTC.

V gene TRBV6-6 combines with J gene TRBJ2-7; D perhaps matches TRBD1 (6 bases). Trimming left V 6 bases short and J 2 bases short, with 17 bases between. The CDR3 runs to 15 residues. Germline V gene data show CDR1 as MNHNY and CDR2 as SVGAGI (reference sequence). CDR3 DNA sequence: TGTGCCAGCAGCCAGGTTCAAGGGGGTACCTACGAGCAGTACTTC. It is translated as CASSQVQGGTYEQYF.

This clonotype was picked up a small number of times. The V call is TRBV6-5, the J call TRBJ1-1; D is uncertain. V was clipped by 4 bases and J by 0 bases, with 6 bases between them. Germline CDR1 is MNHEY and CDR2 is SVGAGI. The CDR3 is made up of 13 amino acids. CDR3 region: CASSWGMNTEAFF. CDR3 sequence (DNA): TGTGCCAGCAGTTGGGGTATGAACACTGAAGCTTTCTTT.

CDR3 in amino acids: CASSLEGSYNEQFF. The CDR3 DNA sequence: TGTGCCAGCAGCTTGGAAGGGTCCTACAATGAGCAGTTCTTC. The V call is TRBV5-4, the J call TRBJ2-1; no firm D call. The CDR3 is 14 amino acids. V lost 0 bases and J 1 base, leaving 5 bases between the germline ends. The germline V gene has CDR1 SGHNT and CDR2 YYREEE (reference sequence).

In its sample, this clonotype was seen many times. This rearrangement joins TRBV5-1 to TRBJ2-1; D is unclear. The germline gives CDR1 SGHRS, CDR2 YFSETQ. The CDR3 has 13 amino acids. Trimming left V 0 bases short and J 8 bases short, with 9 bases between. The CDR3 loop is CASSLETVDEQFF. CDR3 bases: TGCGCCAGCAGCTTGGAGACGGTGGATGAGCAGTTCTTC.

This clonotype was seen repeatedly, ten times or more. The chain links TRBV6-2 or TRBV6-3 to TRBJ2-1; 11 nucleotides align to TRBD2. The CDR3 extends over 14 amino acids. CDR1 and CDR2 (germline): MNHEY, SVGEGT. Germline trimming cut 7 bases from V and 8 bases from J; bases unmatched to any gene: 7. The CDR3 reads CASNIAGGLDEQFF. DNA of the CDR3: TGTGCCAGCAATATAGCGGGAGGGCTGGATGAGCAGTTCTTC.

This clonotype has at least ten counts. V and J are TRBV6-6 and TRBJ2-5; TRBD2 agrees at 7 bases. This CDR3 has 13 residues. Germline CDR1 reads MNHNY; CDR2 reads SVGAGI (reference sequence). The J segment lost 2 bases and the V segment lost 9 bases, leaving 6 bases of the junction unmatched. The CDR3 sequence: CASTQRDQETQYF. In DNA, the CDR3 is TGTGCCAGTACTCAGCGGGATCAAGAGACCCAGTACTTC.

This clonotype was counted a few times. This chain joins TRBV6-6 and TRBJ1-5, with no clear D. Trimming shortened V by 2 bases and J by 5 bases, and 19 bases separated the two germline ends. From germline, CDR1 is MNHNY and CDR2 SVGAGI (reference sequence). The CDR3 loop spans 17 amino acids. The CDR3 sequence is CASSYSRLPSAHQPQHF. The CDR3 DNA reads TGTGCCAGCAGTTACAGTCGGTTGCCCTCGGCTCATCAGCCCCAGCATTTT.

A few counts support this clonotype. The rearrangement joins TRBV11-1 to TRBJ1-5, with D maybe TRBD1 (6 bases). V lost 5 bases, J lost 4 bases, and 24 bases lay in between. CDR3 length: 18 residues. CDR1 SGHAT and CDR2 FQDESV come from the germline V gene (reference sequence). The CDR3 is CASSPGGGEGAKNQPQHF. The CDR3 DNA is TGTGCCAGCAGCCCCGGGGGGGGCGAAGGGGCGAAAAATCAGCCCCAGCATTTT.

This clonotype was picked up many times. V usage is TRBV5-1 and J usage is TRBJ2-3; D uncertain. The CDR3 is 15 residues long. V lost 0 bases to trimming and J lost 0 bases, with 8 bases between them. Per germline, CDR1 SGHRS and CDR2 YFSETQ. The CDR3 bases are TGCGCCAGCAGCTTGGCGGGTGCGAGCACAGATACGCAGTATTTT. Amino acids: CASSLAGASTDTQYF.

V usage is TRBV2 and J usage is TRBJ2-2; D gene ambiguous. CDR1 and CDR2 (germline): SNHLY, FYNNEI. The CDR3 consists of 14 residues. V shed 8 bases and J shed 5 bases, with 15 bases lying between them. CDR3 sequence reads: CASLDGLGTGELFF. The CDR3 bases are TGTGCCAGCCTTGATGGATTAGGGACCGGGGAGCTGTTTTTT.

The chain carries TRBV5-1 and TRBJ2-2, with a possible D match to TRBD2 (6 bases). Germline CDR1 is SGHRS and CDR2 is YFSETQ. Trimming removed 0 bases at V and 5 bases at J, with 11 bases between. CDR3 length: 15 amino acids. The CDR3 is CASSLEGLGTGELFF. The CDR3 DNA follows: TGCGCCAGCAGCTTGGAGGGACTGGGGACCGGGGAGCTGTTTTTT.

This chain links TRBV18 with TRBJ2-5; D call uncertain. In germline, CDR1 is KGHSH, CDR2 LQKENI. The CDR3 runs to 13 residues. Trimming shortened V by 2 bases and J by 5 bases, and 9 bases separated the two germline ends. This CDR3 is CASSPKVYETQYF. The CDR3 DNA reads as TGTGCCAGCTCACCAAAAGTGTATGAGACCCAGTACTTC. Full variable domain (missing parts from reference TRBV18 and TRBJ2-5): NAGVMQNPRHLVRRRGQEARLRCSPMKGHSHVYWYRQLPEEGLKFMVYLQKENIIDESGMPKERFSAEFPKEGPSILRIQQVVRGDSAAYFCASSPKVYETQYFGPGTRLLVL.

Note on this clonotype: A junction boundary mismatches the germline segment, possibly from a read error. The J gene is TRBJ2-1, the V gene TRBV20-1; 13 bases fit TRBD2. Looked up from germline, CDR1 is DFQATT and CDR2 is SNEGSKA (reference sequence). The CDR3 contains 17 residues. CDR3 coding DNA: TGCTGTGCGAGCGGGGGACTAGCGGGACAAGGCTACAATGAGCAGTTCTTC. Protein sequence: CCASGGLAGQGYNEQFF.

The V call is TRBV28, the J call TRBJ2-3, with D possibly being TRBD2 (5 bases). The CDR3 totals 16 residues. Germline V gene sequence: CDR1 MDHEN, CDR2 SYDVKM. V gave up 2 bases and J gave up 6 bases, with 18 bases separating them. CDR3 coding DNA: TGTGCCAGCAGTTTAGGGGAGTTTGAGGTATCCGATACGCAGTATTTT. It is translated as CASSLGEFEVSDTQYF.

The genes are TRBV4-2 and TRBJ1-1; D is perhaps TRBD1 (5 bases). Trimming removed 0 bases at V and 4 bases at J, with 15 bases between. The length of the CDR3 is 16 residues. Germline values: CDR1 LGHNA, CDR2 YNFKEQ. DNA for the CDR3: TGTGCCAGCAGCCAAGATCCAGGGCAGACGACCACTGAAGCTTTCTTT. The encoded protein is CASSQDPGQTTTEAFF.

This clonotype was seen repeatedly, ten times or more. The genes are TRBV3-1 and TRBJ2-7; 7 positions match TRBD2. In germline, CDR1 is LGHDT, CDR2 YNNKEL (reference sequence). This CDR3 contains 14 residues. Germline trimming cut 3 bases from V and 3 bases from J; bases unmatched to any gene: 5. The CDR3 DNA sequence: TGTGCCAGCAGCCATGGGACTATAAGCTACGAGCAGTACTTC. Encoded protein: CASSHGTISYEQYF.

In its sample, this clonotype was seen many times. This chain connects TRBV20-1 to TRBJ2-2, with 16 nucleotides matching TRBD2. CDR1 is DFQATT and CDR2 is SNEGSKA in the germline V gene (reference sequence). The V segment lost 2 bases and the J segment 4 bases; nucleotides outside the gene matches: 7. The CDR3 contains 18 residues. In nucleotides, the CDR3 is TGCAGTGCTAGAAGGTCGGGACTAGCGGGAGGGAGCACCGGGGAGCTGTTTTTT. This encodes CSARRSGLAGGSTGELFF.

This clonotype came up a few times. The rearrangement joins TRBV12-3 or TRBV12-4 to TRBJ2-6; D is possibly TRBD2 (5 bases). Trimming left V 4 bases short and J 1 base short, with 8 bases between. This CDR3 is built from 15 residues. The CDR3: CASSSGRSGANVLTF. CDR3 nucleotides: TGTGCCAGCAGTTCGGGAAGATCTGGGGCCAACGTCCTGACTTTC.

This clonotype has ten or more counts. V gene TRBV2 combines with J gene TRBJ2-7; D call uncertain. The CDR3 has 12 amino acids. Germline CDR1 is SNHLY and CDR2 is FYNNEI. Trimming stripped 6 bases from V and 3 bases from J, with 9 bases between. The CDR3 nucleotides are TGTGCCAGCAGCAATAAATACTACGAGCAGTACTTC. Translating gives CASSNKYYEQYF.

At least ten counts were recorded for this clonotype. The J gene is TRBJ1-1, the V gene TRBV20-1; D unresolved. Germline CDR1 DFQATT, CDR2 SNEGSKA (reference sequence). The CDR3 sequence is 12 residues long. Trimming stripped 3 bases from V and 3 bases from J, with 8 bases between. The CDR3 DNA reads TGCAGTGCTAGTCCCGCGTACACTGAAGCTTTCTTT. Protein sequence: CSASPAYTEAFF.